These 28 T cell receptor beta chains share one sample of origin, sequenced in a study of shared clonotypes between healthy human individuals. Libraries were prepared by immunoSEQ multiplex PCR; TCRdb keeps only in-frame clonotypes and omits some of them. The sample shows about 590,000 clones, 95% to 96% of them seen only once. Naive CD8 cells lacked CD45RO, underwent positive selection for CCR7 and left out terminally differentiated effector memory CD45RA+ cells. The sequencing input was naive CD8+ T cells sorted from blood. The receptor source for this set is a woman aged 25 to 39 in good health.

As regards this clone: Since a much larger clone is just one base distant, this may be a read error. Within the sample, other DNA sequences also encode this same CDR3. The CDR3: CASSLGYEQYF. CDR3 nucleotide sequence: TGTGCCAGCAGCTTGGGCTACGAGCAGTACTTC. The chain links TRBV5-6 to TRBJ2-5; D gene uncertain. The J call may be mistaken, given a closer DNA end match to TRBJ2-7. This CDR3 has 11 amino acids. CDR1 and CDR2 from the germline V gene are SGHDT and YYEEEE.

The chain links TRBV4-1 to TRBJ2-7, with D possibly TRBD2 on 6 matching bases. Between the trimmed V and J ends, which lost 1 base and 7 bases, there was a span of 17 bases. Germline CDR1 reads MGHRA; CDR2 reads YSYEKL. The CDR3 is made up of 15 amino acids. The CDR3 nucleotides are TGCGCCAGCAGCCAAGCCACTTCGACTAGGAGGGAGCAGTACTTC. Protein product: CASSQATSTRREQYF.

This rearrangement joins TRBV7-3 to TRBJ1-2; 9 nucleotides match TRBD1. The germline gives CDR1 SGHTA, CDR2 FQGTGA. Trimming took 5 bases from V and 8 from J; bases not matched to a gene: 9. This CDR3 has 14 amino acids. Here the CDR3 reads CASSNTGGAGGYTF. The CDR3 bases are TGTGCCAGCAGCAATACAGGGGGCGCGGGCGGCTACACCTTC.

The chain recombines TRBV19 with TRBJ2-2; TRBD2 matches 10 bases. The V and J ends lost 7 bases and 6 bases, in that order; junction bases with no gene match: 5. The CDR3 contains 14 residues. Germline CDR1 LNHDA, CDR2 SQIVND (reference sequence). The CDR3 DNA sequence: TGTGCCAGTAAACAGCTAGCGGGAGCCGGGGAGCTGTTTTTT. Its protein is CASKQLAGAGELFF.

V is TRBV2 and J is TRBJ1-5, with D possibly matching TRBD1 (5 bases). This CDR3 is 18 amino acids long. Germline-derived CDR1 and CDR2 are SNHLY and FYNNEI. Trimming removed 2 bases from V and 7 bases from J, with 24 bases in between. The CDR3 spells CASSEWVTGGEWQQPQHF. The CDR3 DNA reads as TGTGCCAGCAGTGAATGGGTGACGGGGGGAGAGTGGCAGCAGCCCCAGCATTTT.

This clone is a singleton in its sample. This chain links TRBV6-5 with TRBJ2-1; TRBD2 matches at 9 bases. CDR1 and CDR2 from the germline V gene are MNHEY and SVGAGI. The CDR3 has 14 residues. The V segment lost 6 bases and the J segment 3 bases; nucleotides outside the gene matches: 3. DNA of the CDR3: TGTGCCAGCAGGCCTAGCGGGGTCTACAATGAGCAGTTCTTC. Amino acid sequence: CASRPSGVYNEQFF.

The gene calls are TRBV5-4 and TRBJ2-7; unclear D gene. CDR3 length equals 13 residues. The V end lost 2 bases, the J end lost 3 bases, and 9 bases lay between the germline ends. Germline V gene sequence: CDR1 SGHNT, CDR2 YYREEE (reference sequence). The CDR3 sequence: CASSLGRYYEQYF. The DNA of the CDR3 is TGTGCCAGCAGCTTAGGACGGTACTACGAGCAGTACTTC.

The chain uses TRBV29-1 and TRBJ1-3; D call uncertain. Trimming removed 0 bases from V and 0 bases from J, with 9 bases in between. Per the germline V gene, CDR1 is SQVTM and CDR2 is ANQGSEA. The CDR3 covers 15 residues. DNA of the CDR3: TGCAGCGTTGAAGATCAATCCCTCTCTGGAAACACCATATATTTT. Protein product: CSVEDQSLSGNTIYF.

The chain employs TRBV15 and TRBJ2-3; 14 nucleotides agree with TRBD2. Germline V gene sequence: CDR1 LNHNV, CDR2 YYDKDF (reference sequence). The ends lost 3 bases at V and 4 bases at J; junction bases unmatched: 9. The length of the CDR3 is 18 residues. CDR3 DNA sequence: TGTGCCACCAGCAGTCCCCCGGGACTAGCGGGAGTGGCAGATACGCAGTATTTT. This encodes CATSSPPGLAGVADTQYF.

The rearrangement uses TRBV7-2 and TRBJ2-7; D is uncertain. V was shortened by 5 bases and J by 1 base, with 12 bases between the two germline ends. This CDR3 is built from 14 residues. Germline V gives CDR1 SGHTA, CDR2 FQGNSA. In DNA form, the CDR3 reads TGTGCCAGCAGCGCAGAGGTGTCTTCCTACGAGCAGTACTTC. Its translation: CASSAEVSSYEQYF.

The genes are TRBV9 and TRBJ1-3, with D perhaps TRBD1 (6 bases). Germline values: CDR1 SGDLS, CDR2 YYNGEE. The V end lost 3 bases, the J end lost 0 bases, and 19 bases lay between the germline ends. There are 18 residues in the CDR3. CDR3 sequence (DNA): TGTGCCAGCAGCGGAGGGGGTCATTCAGGGATCTCTGGAAACACCATATATTTT. It translates to CASSGGGHSGISGNTIYF.

The rearrangement joins TRBV27 to TRBJ2-1; D is undetermined. The CDR3 runs to 11 residues. Germline assignment: CDR1 MNHEY and CDR2 SMNVEV (reference sequence). Trimming took off 6 bases at V and 7 bases at J, with 7 bases between the two ends. The CDR3: CASSQLNEQFF. The CDR3 region has the DNA TGTGCCAGCAGCCAACTAAATGAGCAGTTCTTC.

This chain connects TRBV5-6 to TRBJ2-7, with a weak D call TRBD2 (6 bases). The V gene's germline CDR1 is SGHDT and CDR2 YYEEEE. V lost 1 base and J 4 bases, leaving 18 bases between the germline ends. The CDR3 covers 16 residues. The CDR3 reads CASSLRATRAGYEQYF. CDR3 nucleotides: TGTGCCAGCAGCTTGCGGGCCACCCGAGCGGGTTACGAGCAGTACTTC.

The chain uses TRBV9 and TRBJ2-7; TRBD2 might be the D (5 bases). The ends were cut back, 4 bases at V and 0 bases at J, with 14 bases in the middle. The germline CDR1 and CDR2 sequences are SGDLS and YYNGEE. This CDR3 contains 15 residues. This CDR3 reads CASSPSGSLSYEQYF. In DNA, the CDR3 is TGTGCCAGCAGCCCCTCTGGGAGCCTCTCCTACGAGCAGTACTTC.

V gene TRBV27 combines with J gene TRBJ2-7; perhaps TRBD1 as D (6 bases). From germline, CDR1 is MNHEY and CDR2 SMNVEV (reference sequence). Trimming pared 8 bases from V and 2 bases from J, leaving 19 bases between. This CDR3 has 15 amino acids. The CDR3 DNA follows: TGTGCCAGCGGGACGGTAGACAGGCCAGCCTACGAGCAGTACTTC. It specifies CASGTVDRPAYEQYF.

This clone was seen a handful of times. Other DNA sequences of this sample code for an identical CDR3. The chain recombines TRBV5-6 with TRBJ2-7; the D call may be TRBD1 or TRBD2 (6 bases each). The CDR3 runs to 13 residues. From germline, CDR1 is SGHDT and CDR2 YYEEEE. Trimming stripped 0 bases from V and 5 bases from J, with 9 bases between. The CDR3 reads CASSLVGGHEQYF. The CDR3 DNA reads as TGTGCCAGCAGCTTGGTGGGGGGCCACGAGCAGTACTTC.

There are a few counts of this clone. In the same sample, other DNA sequences code for this CDR3. The gene calls are TRBV5-1 and TRBJ2-7; 8 nucleotides line up with TRBD1. Germline V gene data show CDR1 as SGHRS and CDR2 as YFSETQ. The CDR3 runs 14 residues. The trim removed 4 bases at V and 1 base at J, leaving 4 bases unmatched. CDR3 amino acids: CASSPGQGSYEQYF. The CDR3 bases are TGCGCCAGCAGCCCTGGACAGGGATCCTACGAGCAGTACTTC.

The V gene is TRBV11-2, the J gene TRBJ2-3, with D unresolved. The germline CDR1 and CDR2 sequences are SGHAT and FQNNGV. V shed 8 bases and J shed 2 bases, with 29 bases lying between them. The CDR3 runs to 19 residues. CDR3 bases: TGTGCCAGCGCCGGACCGCACGGACGCACGATAGGGCCCACAGATACGCAGTATTTT. It translates to CASAGPHGRTIGPTDTQYF.

V is TRBV19 and J is TRBJ1-5; D is undetermined. In germline, CDR1 is LNHDA, CDR2 SQIVND (reference sequence). The CDR3 consists of 14 residues. V was cut by 7 bases and J by 0 bases, with 10 bases left in between. This CDR3 reads CASIGVYSNQPQHF. The CDR3 coding sequence is TGTGCCAGTATCGGGGTTTATAGCAATCAGCCCCAGCATTTT.

This chain joins TRBV27 and TRBJ2-1; 16 positions match TRBD2. This CDR3 is 15 amino acids long. V dropped 6 bases and J dropped 9; count of bases not matched to a gene: 5. Germline assignment: CDR1 MNHEY and CDR2 SMNVEV (reference sequence). The CDR3 region has the DNA TGTGCCAGCAGCCGAGGGACTAGCGGGAGGGGTGAGCAGTTCTTC. The encoded protein is CASSRGTSGRGEQFF.

This sequence joins TRBV13 and TRBJ1-2; no reliable D call. There are 13 residues in the CDR3. The V end lost 4 bases, the J end lost 4 bases, and 10 bases lay between the germline ends. Germline lookup yields CDR1 PRHDT and CDR2 FYEKMQ (reference sequence). Here the CDR3 reads CASSSRTFYGYTF. DNA of the CDR3: TGTGCCAGCAGCTCCAGGACGTTCTATGGCTACACCTTC. Full variable domain (rest looked up from reference TRBV13 and TRBJ1-2): AAGVIQSPRHLIKEKRETATLKCYPIPRHDTVYWYQQGPGQDPQFLISFYEKMQSDKGSIPDRFSAQQFSDYHSELNMSSLELGDSALYFCASSSRTFYGYTFGSGTRLTVV.

For this clone: The same CDR3 is also encoded by other DNA sequences in this sample. The chain uses TRBV27 and TRBJ2-7; no clear D. V was shortened by 3 bases and J by 3 bases, with 12 bases between the two germline ends. Germline values: CDR1 MNHEY, CDR2 SMNVEV (reference sequence). The CDR3 totals 14 residues. This CDR3 is CASSFGLGLYEQYF. The CDR3 bases are TGTGCCAGCAGTTTCGGTCTGGGCCTCTACGAGCAGTACTTC.

This clone occurred once. The chain is built from TRBV29-1 and TRBJ1-2; a weak D match, TRBD1 (5 bases). The CDR3 has 14 amino acids. The germline V gene encodes CDR1 SQVTM and CDR2 ANQGSEA. V gave up 6 bases and J gave up 3 bases, with 17 bases separating them. CDR3 DNA: TGCAGCGTGCCCCAGGAGTCGGGGGACTATGGCTACACCTTC. It specifies CSVPQESGDYGYTF.

This sequence joins TRBV7-9 and TRBJ2-2; 11 nucleotides match TRBD2. The CDR3 is made up of 19 amino acids. The V gene's germline CDR1 is SEHNR and CDR2 FQNEAQ (reference sequence). Trimming cost V 0 bases and J 0 bases; bases outside gene matches: 6. The CDR3 coding sequence is TGTGCCAGCAGCTTAGCGACTAGCGGGGTCGACCCGAACACCGGGGAGCTGTTTTTT. The encoded protein is CASSLATSGVDPNTGELFF.

V is TRBV29-1 and J is TRBJ2-1; 12 bases line up with TRBD2. This CDR3 is 15 amino acids long. J gave up 5 bases and V 2 bases, and 4 bases lay outside the gene matches. Germline values: CDR1 SQVTM, CDR2 ANQGSEA. CDR3: CSVETTSGSNNEQFF. The CDR3 nucleotides are TGCAGCGTTGAAACGACTAGCGGGAGTAACAATGAGCAGTTCTTC.

Concerning this clone: Additional DNA sequences in this sample encode the identical CDR3. CDR3 region: CASSFSYNEQFF. For the CDR3, the DNA is TGTGCCAGCAGCTTCTCTTACAATGAGCAGTTCTTC. This chain joins TRBV5-6 and TRBJ2-1; D is undetermined. Germline-derived CDR1 and CDR2 are SGHDT and YYEEEE. V lost 2 bases, J lost 4 bases, and 4 bases lay in between. The CDR3 covers 12 residues.

The CDR3 sequence is CSVEQGAGANVLTF. The CDR3 DNA reads TGCAGCGTTGAACAGGGGGCTGGGGCCAACGTCCTGACTTTC. The chain links TRBV29-1 to TRBJ2-6; TRBD1 agrees at 7 bases. The V segment lost 2 bases and the J segment 2 bases; nucleotides outside the gene matches: 0. Per the germline V gene, CDR1 is SQVTM and CDR2 is ANQGSEA. The CDR3 is 14 amino acids.

The gene calls are TRBV27 and TRBJ1-6, with 9 bases aligning to TRBD1. The germline V gene encodes CDR1 MNHEY and CDR2 SMNVEV (reference sequence). V gave up 4 bases and J gave up 10 bases; unmatched junction bases: 11. The CDR3 sequence is 16 residues long. CDR3 protein: CASSSITGGPRSPLHF. CDR3 bases: TGTGCCAGCAGTTCAATAACAGGGGGCCCCCGCTCACCCCTCCACTTT.